The 17 T cell receptor beta chains presented below share a single source sample, sequenced in a study of shared clonotypes between healthy human individuals. Produced via immunoSEQ multiplex PCR; TCRdb's table is partial and in-frame only. Of around 650,000 clones in the sample, approximately 96% are singletons; the top ten hold about 0.11%. CD45RO-negative cells were positively selected for CCR7, leaving out terminally differentiated effector memory CD45RA+ cells. Sequencing was carried out using naive CD8+ T cells sorted from blood. The receptors were gathered from a woman aged 25 to 39 in good health.

V gene TRBV5-1 combines with J gene TRBJ2-7, with 10 bases aligning to TRBD2. The V gene's germline CDR1 is SGHRS and CDR2 YFSETQ. The CDR3 covers 15 residues. V trimming: 1 base; J trimming: 6 bases; junction bases outside the gene matches: 7. The CDR3 protein is CASSLNLAGVLEQYF. The CDR3 DNA is TGCGCCAGCAGCTTGAATCTAGCGGGAGTGCTCGAGCAGTACTTC.

The rearrangement joins TRBV28 to TRBJ2-1; D possibly corresponds to TRBD2 (5 bases). Deletions cut 6 bases from V and 0 bases from J, with 15 bases between. This CDR3 is 16 amino acids long. Per the germline V gene, CDR1 is MDHEN and CDR2 is SYDVKM. CDR3 loop: CASRQKAVGSYNEQFF. CDR3 bases: TGTGCCAGCAGACAAAAAGCGGTGGGCTCCTACAATGAGCAGTTCTTC.

This clone has just one count. This chain uses TRBV9 with TRBJ1-3; D might be TRBD1 (5 bases). The CDR3 runs 16 residues. Germline CDR1 is SGDLS and CDR2 is YYNGEE. The V end was cut by 6 bases, the J end by 0 bases, with 16 bases between. Here the CDR3 reads CASNKDGASSGNTIYF. The CDR3 bases are TGTGCCAGCAACAAAGATGGGGCCAGCTCTGGAAACACCATATATTTT.

The rearrangement uses TRBV9 and TRBJ1-1, with 8 positions matching TRBD1. V was clipped by 2 bases and J by 1 base; unmatched bases: 4. The CDR3 consists of 15 residues. CDR1 SGDLS and CDR2 YYNGEE come from the germline V gene. CDR3 bases: TGTGCCAGCAGCGTGGCCAGGGGGCCGAACACTGAAGCTTTCTTT. This sequence encodes CASSVARGPNTEAFF.

The chain couples TRBV28 to TRBJ1-1, with unresolved D. Per the germline V gene, CDR1 is MDHEN and CDR2 is SYDVKM. The length of the CDR3 is 15 residues. V lost 4 bases and J 0 bases, leaving 12 bases between the germline ends. CDR3 nucleotides: TGTGCCAGCAGTTCTCCCCAGAGAATGAACACTGAAGCTTTCTTT. Protein product: CASSSPQRMNTEAFF.

V and J are TRBV29-1 and TRBJ2-2; D unclear. The CDR3 runs to 13 residues. Germline-derived CDR1 and CDR2 are SQVTM and ANQGSEA. V was pared by 4 bases and J by 3 bases, with 9 bases between. The CDR3, as DNA: TGCAGCGTTGCCAGGAGTTACACCGGGGAGCTGTTTTTT. Translated: CSVARSYTGELFF.

This clone was detected once. The chain recombines TRBV13 with TRBJ2-3; no definite D call. The V end was cut by 1 base, the J end by 2 bases, with 7 bases between. In germline, CDR1 is PRHDT, CDR2 FYEKMQ (reference sequence). The CDR3 is made up of 14 amino acids. The CDR3 reads CASSLAPATDTQYF. In DNA, the CDR3 is TGTGCCAGCAGCTTAGCCCCCGCCACAGATACGCAGTATTTT.

The gene calls are TRBV4-1 and TRBJ2-7, with 13 bases identical to TRBD2. CDR1 is MGHRA and CDR2 is YSYEKL in the germline V gene. CDR3 length: 16 amino acids. V lost 5 bases and J lost 1; bases outside the gene matches: 5. CDR3 region: CASSKTTSGRSYEQYF. The CDR3 coding sequence is TGCGCCAGCAGCAAAACGACTAGCGGGAGGTCCTACGAGCAGTACTTC.

The chain joins TRBV28 to TRBJ2-7; 9 nucleotides line up with TRBD1. V shed 5 bases, J shed 2 bases, and the junction held 7 bases outside the gene matches. The CDR3 loop spans 15 amino acids. Germline values: CDR1 MDHEN, CDR2 SYDVKM. CDR3 protein: CASSATQGAPYEQYF. The DNA of the CDR3 is TGTGCCAGCAGTGCTACACAGGGGGCCCCCTACGAGCAGTACTTC.

This chain connects TRBV19 to TRBJ2-1; D is ambiguous. The germline V gene encodes CDR1 LNHDA and CDR2 SQIVND (reference sequence). Trimming shortened V by 1 base and J by 5 bases, and 15 bases separated the two germline ends. This CDR3 spans 16 amino acids. CDR3 sequence: CASSIAFSAQNNEQFF. CDR3 in DNA: TGTGCCAGTAGTATAGCGTTTTCAGCGCAGAACAATGAGCAGTTCTTC.

This chain connects TRBV28 to TRBJ1-1, with D possibly being TRBD1 (6 bases). In germline, CDR1 is MDHEN, CDR2 SYDVKM. V lost 2 bases to trimming and J lost 0 bases, with 22 bases between them. The CDR3 contains 19 residues. The CDR3 region has the DNA TGTGCCAGCAGTTTAGGGCGTTCAGGGGAATTTGGGATGAACACTGAAGCTTTCTTT. Translated, it gives CASSLGRSGEFGMNTEAFF.

The chain recombines TRBV10-3 with TRBJ2-1; TRBD2 matches at 14 bases. The germline V gene has CDR1 ENHRY and CDR2 SYGVKD. This CDR3 region has 17 residues. The junction had 3 bases not matched to a gene; V was cut back by 0 bases and J by 5 bases. As DNA, the CDR3 is TGTGCCATCAGTGAGTCGGGACTAGCGGGAGTAAACAATGAGCAGTTCTTC. The encoded protein is CAISESGLAGVNNEQFF.

The chain carries TRBV4-2 and TRBJ2-7; D remains ambiguous. The CDR3 contains 17 residues. Looked up from germline, CDR1 is LGHNA and CDR2 is YNFKEQ. Trimming removed 4 bases from V and 0 bases from J, with 19 bases in between. The CDR3 protein is CASSRLGDPGSSYEQYF. CDR3 coding DNA: TGTGCCAGCAGCCGATTAGGAGATCCTGGAAGCTCCTACGAGCAGTACTTC.

J is TRBJ2-1 and V is TRBV5-1; 9 bases fit TRBD2. The CDR3 is 18 residues long. Trimming at V came to 0 bases and at J to 1 base, leaving 8 bases not matched to a gene. In germline, CDR1 is SGHRS, CDR2 YFSETQ. The CDR3 reads CASSLGVAGVDSYNEQFF. DNA of the CDR3: TGCGCCAGCAGCTTGGGGGTAGCGGGAGTTGATTCCTACAATGAGCAGTTCTTC.

The chain carries TRBV13 and TRBJ2-7, with 11 bases fitting TRBD2. Trimming at V came to 7 bases and at J to 2 bases, leaving 7 bases not matched to a gene. CDR1 is PRHDT, CDR2 FYEKMQ, per germline (reference sequence). There are 15 residues in the CDR3. CDR3 residues: CASTWGTSGTYEQYF. In DNA, the CDR3 is TGTGCCAGCACCTGGGGGACTAGCGGAACCTACGAGCAGTACTTC.

J is TRBJ2-5 and V is TRBV19; TRBD2 matches 12 bases. V trimming: 4 bases; J trimming: 5 bases; junction bases outside the gene matches: 11. Per germline, CDR1 LNHDA and CDR2 SQIVND (reference sequence). The CDR3 runs to 17 residues. CDR3 DNA: TGTGCCAGTAGTACCCTCAGACTAGCGGGAGAGGGGGAGACCCAGTACTTC. It encodes CASSTLRLAGEGETQYF.

The rearrangement joins TRBV5-1 to TRBJ2-7, with 9 bases identical to TRBD1. With V trimmed by 0 bases and J by 2 bases, 6 bases remained unmatched. The CDR3 loop spans 16 amino acids. CDR1 and CDR2 (germline): SGHRS, YFSETQ. The CDR3 nucleotides read TGCGCCAGCAGCTTGGACGCCGGGACAGGGACCTACGAGCAGTACTTC. Translated: CASSLDAGTGTYEQYF. The complete variable domain, with remaining parts taken from reference TRBV5-1 and TRBJ2-7, reads KAGVTQTPRYLIKTRGQQVTLSCSPISGHRSVSWYQQTPGQGLQFLFEYFSETQRNKGNFPGRFSGRQFSNSRSEMNVSTLELGDSALYLCASSLDAGTGTYEQYFGPGTRLTVT.